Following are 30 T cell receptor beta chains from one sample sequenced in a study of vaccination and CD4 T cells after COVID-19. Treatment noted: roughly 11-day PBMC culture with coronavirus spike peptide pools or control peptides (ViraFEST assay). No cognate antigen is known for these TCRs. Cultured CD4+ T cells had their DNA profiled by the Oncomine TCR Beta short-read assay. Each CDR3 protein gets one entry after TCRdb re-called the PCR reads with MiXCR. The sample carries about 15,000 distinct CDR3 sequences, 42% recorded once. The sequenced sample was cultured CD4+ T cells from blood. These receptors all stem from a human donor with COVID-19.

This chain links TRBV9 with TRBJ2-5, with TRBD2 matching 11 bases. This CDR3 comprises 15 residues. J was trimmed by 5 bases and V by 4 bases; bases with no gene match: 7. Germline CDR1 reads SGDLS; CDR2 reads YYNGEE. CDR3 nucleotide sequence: TGTGCCAGCAGCCTTAGCGGGGGGGCCGGGGAGACCCAGTACTTC. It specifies CASSLSGGAGETQYF.

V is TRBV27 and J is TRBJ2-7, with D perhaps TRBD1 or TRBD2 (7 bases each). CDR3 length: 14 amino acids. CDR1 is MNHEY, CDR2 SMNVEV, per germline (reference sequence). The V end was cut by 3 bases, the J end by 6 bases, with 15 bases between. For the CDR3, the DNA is TGTGCCAGCAGTTTGGAGACAGGGAGGGGCGAGCAGTACTTC. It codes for CASSLETGRGEQYF.

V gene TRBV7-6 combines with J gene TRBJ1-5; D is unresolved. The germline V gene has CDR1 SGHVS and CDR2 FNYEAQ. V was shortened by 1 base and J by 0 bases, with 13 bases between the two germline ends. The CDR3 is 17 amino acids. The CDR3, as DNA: TGTGCCAGCAGCTTAGGCATTTTACCAAATAGCAATCAGCCCCAGCATTTT. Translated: CASSLGILPNSNQPQHF. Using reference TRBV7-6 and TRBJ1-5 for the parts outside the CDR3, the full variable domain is GAGVSQSPRYKVTKRGQDVALRCDPISGHVSLYWYRQALGQGPEFLTYFNYEAQQDKSGLPNDRFSAERPEGSISTLTIQRTEQRDSAMYRCASSLGILPNSNQPQHFGDGTRLSIL.

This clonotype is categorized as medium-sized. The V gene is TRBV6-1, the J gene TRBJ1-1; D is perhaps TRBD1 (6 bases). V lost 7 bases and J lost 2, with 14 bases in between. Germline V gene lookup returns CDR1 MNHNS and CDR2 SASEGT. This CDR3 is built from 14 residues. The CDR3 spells CASNDWGQNTEAFF. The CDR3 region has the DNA TGTGCCAGCAATGACTGGGGGCAAAACACTGAAGCTTTCTTT.

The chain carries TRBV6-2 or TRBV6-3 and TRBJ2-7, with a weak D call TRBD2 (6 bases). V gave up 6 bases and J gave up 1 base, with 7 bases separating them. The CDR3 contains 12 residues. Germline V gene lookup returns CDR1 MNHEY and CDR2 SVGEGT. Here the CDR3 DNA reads TGTGCCAGCAGGGGGGGATCCTACGAGCAGTACTTC. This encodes CASRGGSYEQYF.

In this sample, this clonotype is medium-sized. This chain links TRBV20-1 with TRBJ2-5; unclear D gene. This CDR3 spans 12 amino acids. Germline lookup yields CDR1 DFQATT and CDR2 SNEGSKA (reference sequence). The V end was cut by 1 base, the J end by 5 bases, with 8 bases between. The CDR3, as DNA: TGCAGTGCTAGAGCTGCAGCGGAGACCCAGTACTTC. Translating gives CSARAAAETQYF.

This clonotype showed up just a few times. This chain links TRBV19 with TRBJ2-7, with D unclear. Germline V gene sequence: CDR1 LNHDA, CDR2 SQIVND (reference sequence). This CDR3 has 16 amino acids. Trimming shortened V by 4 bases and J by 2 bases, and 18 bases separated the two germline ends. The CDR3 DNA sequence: TGTGCCAGTAGTAATCCAGGTGGTCAGTCTACCTACGAGCAGTACTTC. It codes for CASSNPGGQSTYEQYF.

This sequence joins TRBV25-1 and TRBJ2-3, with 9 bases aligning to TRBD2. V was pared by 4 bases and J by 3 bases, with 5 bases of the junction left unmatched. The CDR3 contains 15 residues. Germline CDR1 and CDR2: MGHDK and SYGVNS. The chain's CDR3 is CASSAAGGRTDTQYF. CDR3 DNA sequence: TGTGCCAGCAGTGCAGCGGGGGGTAGAACAGATACGCAGTATTTT.

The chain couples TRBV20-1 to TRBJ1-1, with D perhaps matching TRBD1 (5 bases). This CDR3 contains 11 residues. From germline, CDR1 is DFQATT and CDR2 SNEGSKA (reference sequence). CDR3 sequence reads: CRGTSGTEAFF. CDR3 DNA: TGCAGGGGGACGTCGGGCACTGAAGCTTTCTTT.

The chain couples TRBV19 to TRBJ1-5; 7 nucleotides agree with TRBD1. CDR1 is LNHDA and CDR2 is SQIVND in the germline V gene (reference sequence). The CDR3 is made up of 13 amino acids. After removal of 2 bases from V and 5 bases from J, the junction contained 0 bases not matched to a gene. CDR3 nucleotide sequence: TGTGCCAGTAGTATAACAGGGGATCAGCCCCAGCATTTT. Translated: CASSITGDQPQHF.

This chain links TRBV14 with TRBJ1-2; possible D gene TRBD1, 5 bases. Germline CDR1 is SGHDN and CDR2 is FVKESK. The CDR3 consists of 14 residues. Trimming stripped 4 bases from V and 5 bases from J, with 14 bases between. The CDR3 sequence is CASSLGAAPYGYTF. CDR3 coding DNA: TGTGCCAGCAGCCTTGGGGCGGCGCCTTATGGCTACACCTTC.

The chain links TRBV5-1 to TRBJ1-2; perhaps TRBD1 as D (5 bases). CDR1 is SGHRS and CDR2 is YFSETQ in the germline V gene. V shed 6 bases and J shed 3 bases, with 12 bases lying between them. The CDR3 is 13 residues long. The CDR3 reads CASNAGGDYGYTF. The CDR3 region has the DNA TGCGCCAGCAACGCCGGAGGGGACTATGGCTACACCTTC.

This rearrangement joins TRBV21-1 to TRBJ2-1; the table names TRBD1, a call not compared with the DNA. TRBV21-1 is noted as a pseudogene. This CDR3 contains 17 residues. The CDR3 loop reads CASSKRIRDRENNEQFF. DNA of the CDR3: TGTGCCAGCAGCAAGCGGATCCGGGACAGGGAAAACAATGAGCAGTTCTTC.

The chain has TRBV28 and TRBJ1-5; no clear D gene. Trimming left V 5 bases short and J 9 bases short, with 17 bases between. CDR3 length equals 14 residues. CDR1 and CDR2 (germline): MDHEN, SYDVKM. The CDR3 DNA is TGTGCCAGCAGTCCTCAAATGGATCGTAGGCCCCAGCATTTT. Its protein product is CASSPQMDRRPQHF.

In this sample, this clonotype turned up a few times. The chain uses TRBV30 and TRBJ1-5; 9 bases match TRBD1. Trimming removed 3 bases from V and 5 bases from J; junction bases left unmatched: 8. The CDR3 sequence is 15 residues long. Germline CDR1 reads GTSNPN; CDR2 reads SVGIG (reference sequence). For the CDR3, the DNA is TGTGCCTGGAGGGGACAGGGATTATTCCATCAGCCCCAGCATTTT. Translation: CAWRGQGLFHQPQHF.

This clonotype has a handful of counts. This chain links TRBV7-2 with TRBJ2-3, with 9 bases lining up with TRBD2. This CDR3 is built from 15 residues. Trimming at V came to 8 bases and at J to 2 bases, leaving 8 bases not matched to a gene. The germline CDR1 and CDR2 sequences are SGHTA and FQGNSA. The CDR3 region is CASGAGGQPTDTQYF. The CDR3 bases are TGTGCCAGCGGGGCGGGGGGGCAACCCACAGATACGCAGTATTTT. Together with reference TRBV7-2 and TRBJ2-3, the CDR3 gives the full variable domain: GAGVSQSPSNKVTEKGKDVELRCDPISGHTALYWYRQSLGQGLEFLIYFQGNSAPDKSGLPSDRFSAERTGGSVSTLTIQRTQQEDSAVYLCASGAGGQPTDTQYFGPGTRLTVL.

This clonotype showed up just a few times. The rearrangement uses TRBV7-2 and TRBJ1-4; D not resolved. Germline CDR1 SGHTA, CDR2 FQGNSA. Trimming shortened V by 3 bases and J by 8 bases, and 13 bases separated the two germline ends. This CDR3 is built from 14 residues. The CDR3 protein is CASSFSHRGEKLFF. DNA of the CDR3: TGTGCCAGCAGCTTTTCACACAGAGGCGAAAAACTGTTTTTT.

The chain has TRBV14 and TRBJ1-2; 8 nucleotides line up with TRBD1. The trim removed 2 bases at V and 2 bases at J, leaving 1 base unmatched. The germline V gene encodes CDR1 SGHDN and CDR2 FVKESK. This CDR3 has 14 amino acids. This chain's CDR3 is CASSQRTGNYGYTF. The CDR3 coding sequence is TGTGCCAGCAGCCAAAGGACAGGGAACTATGGCTACACCTTC.

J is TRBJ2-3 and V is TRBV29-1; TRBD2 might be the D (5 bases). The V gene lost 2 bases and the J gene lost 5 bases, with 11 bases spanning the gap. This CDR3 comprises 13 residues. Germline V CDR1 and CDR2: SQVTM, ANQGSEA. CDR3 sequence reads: CSVEISGVDTQYF. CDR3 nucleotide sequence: TGCAGCGTTGAAATTTCCGGGGTAGATACGCAGTATTTT.

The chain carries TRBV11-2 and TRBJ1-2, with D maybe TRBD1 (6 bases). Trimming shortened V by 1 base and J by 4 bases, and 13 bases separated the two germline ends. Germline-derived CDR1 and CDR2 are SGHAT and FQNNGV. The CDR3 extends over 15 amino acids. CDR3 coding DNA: TGTGCCAGCAGCTTAGGGACAGTGACCCCCTATGGCTACACCTTC. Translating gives CASSLGTVTPYGYTF.

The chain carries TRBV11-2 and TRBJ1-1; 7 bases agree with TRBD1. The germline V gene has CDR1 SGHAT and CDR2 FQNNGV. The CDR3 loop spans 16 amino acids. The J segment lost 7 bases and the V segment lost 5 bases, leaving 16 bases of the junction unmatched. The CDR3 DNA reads TGTGCCAGCAGCCCTAATGTGGGGACAGCCTTCGGTGAAGCTTTCTTT. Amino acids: CASSPNVGTAFGEAFF. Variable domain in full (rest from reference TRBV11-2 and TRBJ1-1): EAGVAQSPRYKIIEKRQSVAFWCNPISGHATLYWYQQILGQGPKLLIQFQNNGVVDDSQLPKDRFSAERLKGVDSTLKIQPAKLEDSAVYLCASSPNVGTAFGEAFFGQGTRLTVV.

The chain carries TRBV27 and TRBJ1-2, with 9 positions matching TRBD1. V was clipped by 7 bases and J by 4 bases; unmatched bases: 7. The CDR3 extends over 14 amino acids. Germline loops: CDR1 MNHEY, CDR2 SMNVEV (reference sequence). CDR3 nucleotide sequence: TGTGCCAGCACACCGGGACAGGGCCTCTATGGCTACACCTTC. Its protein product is CASTPGQGLYGYTF.

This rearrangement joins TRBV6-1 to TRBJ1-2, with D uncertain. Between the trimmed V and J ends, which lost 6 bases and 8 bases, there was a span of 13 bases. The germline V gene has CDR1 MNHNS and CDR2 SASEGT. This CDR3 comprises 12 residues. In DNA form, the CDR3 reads TGTGCCAGCAGCCCAGTACCCAGGGGCTACACCTTC. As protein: CASSPVPRGYTF.

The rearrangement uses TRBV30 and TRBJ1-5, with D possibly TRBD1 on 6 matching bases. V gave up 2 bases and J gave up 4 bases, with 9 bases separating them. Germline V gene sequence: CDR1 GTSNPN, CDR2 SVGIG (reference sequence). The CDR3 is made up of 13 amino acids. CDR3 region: CAWSTQGNQPQHF. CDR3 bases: TGTGCCTGGAGTACACAGGGAAATCAGCCCCAGCATTTT.

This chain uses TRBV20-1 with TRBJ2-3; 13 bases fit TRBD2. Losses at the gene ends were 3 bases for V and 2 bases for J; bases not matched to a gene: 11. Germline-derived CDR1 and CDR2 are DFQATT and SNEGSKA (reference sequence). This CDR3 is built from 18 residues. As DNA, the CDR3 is TGCAGTGCTAGCGGACTAGCGGGGGATGCTACCCCCACAGATACGCAGTATTTT. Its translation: CSASGLAGDATPTDTQYF.

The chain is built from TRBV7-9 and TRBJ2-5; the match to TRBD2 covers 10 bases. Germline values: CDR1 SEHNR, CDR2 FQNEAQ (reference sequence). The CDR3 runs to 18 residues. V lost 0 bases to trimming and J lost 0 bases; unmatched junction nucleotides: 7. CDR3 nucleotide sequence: TGTGCCAGCAGCTTAGCGCTAAGTAGCGGGGGGTACCAAGAGACCCAGTACTTC. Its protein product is CASSLALSSGGYQETQYF. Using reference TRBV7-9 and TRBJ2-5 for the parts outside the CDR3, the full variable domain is DTGVSQNPRHKITKRGQNVTFRCDPISEHNRLYWYRQTLGQGPEFLTYFQNEAQLEKSRLLSDRFSAERPKGSFSTLEIQRTEQGDSAMYLCASSLALSSGGYQETQYFGPGTRLLVL.

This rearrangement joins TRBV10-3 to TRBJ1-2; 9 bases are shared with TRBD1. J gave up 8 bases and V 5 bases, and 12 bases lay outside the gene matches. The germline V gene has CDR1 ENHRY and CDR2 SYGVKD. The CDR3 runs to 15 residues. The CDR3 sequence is CAISRDLGTGMGYTF. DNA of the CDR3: TGTGCCATCAGTCGGGACTTAGGGACAGGGATGGGCTACACCTTC.

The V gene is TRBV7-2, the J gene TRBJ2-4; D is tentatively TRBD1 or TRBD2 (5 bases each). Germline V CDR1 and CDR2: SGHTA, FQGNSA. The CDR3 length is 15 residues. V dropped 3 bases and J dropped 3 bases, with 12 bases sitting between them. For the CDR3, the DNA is TGTGCCAGCAGCTTTATCGGGGCGAGCAAAAACATTCAGTACTTC. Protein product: CASSFIGASKNIQYF.

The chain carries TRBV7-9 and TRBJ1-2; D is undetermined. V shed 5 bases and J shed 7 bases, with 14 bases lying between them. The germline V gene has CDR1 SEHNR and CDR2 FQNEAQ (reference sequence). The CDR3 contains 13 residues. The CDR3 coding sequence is TGTGCCAGCAGCCCGGTGGGTGTTGGTGGCTACACCTTC. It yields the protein CASSPVGVGGYTF.

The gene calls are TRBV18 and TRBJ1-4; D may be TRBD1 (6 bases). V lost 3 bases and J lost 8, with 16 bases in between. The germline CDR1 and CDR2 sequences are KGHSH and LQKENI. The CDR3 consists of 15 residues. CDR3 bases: TGTGCCAGCTCACCCCCCGACAGGTCCCTGGAAAAACTGTTTTTT. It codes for CASSPPDRSLEKLFF. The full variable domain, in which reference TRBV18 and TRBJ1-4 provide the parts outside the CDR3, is NAGVMQNPRHLVRRRGQEARLRCSPMKGHSHVYWYRQLPEEGLKFMVYLQKENIIDESGMPKERFSAEFPKEGPSILRIQQVVRGDSAAYFCASSPPDRSLEKLFFGSGTQLSVL.